The TCR beta chain described here comes from a study of PD-1 blockade in mismatch repair-deficient tumors. Study at large: All were previously treated, progressing patients with over 9 mismatch repair-deficient cancer types. Study-wide findings and caveats: Tumor-resident clones, often absent from pretreatment blood, expanded after pembrolizumab and then contracted.

TCRdb's copy holds only in-frame clones and misses some; the assay was immunoSEQ multiplex PCR. The sample includes under 95,000 clones, approximately 78% of them seen just once. Mismatch repair deficiency was confirmed in all patients, by PCR or immunohistochemistry. The CDR3 has 16 residues. The V gene's germline CDR1 is SGHRS and CDR2 YFSETQ. Losses at the gene ends were 0 bases for V and 5 bases for J; bases not matched to a gene: 7. With regard to this clone: Its antigen is undetermined.

The origin of this receptor is an adult with mismatch repair-deficient cancer. The specimen comprised peripheral blood, sampled 44 weeks after starting pembrolizumab. The chain recombines TRBV5-1 with TRBJ1-4; 7 bases fit TRBD1. The CDR3 here is CASSLGQGEPNEKLFF. CDR3 nucleotide sequence: TGCGCCAGCAGCTTGGGGCAGGGGGAGCCGAATGAAAAACTGTTTTTT.